The 20 T cell receptor beta chains in this list originate from one sample, sequenced in a study of blood T cell repertoires in COVID-19 (TCRdb year 2020). The library relied on the immunoSEQ multiplex PCR assay. TCRdb holds this immuneACCESS table with in-frame rearrangements only. Some clones are missing; in checked studies, unresolved V genes explain under half, and the rest has no known cause. The sample contains some 120,000 clones, around nine tenths of them found a single time. The ten largest clonotypes hold 0.88% of the sample. Specimen: peripheral blood. The origin of the receptors is a woman between 45 and 65 years old with active or convalescent COVID-19.

J is TRBJ2-6 and V is TRBV9; 8 nucleotides agree with TRBD2. After removal of 0 bases from V and 4 bases from J, the junction contained 12 bases not matched to a gene. The CDR3 totals 19 residues. Germline V gene sequence: CDR1 SGDLS, CDR2 YYNGEE. DNA of the CDR3: TGTGCCAGCAGCGTAGCTGGGACTAGAAATTTTTCCGGGGCCAACGTCCTGACTTTC. This encodes CASSVAGTRNFSGANVLTF.

Only a few counts were recorded for this clone. The chain joins TRBV4-1 to TRBJ2-1; D is possibly TRBD2 (7 bases). The V and J ends lost 0 bases and 9 bases respectively, with 18 bases between them. CDR1 is MGHRA, CDR2 YSYEKL, per germline. CDR3 length: 16 residues. The CDR3 DNA follows: TGCGCCAGCAGCCAAGATTTGGGGGAGGGGGGCGGTGAGCAGTTCTTC. Amino acids: CASSQDLGEGGGEQFF.

The chain uses TRBV5-8 and TRBJ2-5; weak D call: TRBD1 (6 bases). Germline CDR1 reads SGHTS; CDR2 reads YDEGEE. V was pared by 0 bases and J by 4 bases, with 16 bases between. CDR3 length: 16 residues. DNA of the CDR3: TGTGCCAGCAGCTTGGGGTCAGGGGTCTGGGGAGAGACCCAGTACTTC. Its translation: CASSLGSGVWGETQYF.

This clone was observed a few times. The chain combines TRBV7-2 with TRBJ1-1; 7 nucleotides line up with TRBD1. J gave up 4 bases and V 3 bases, and 2 bases lay outside the gene matches. Germline CDR1 reads SGHTA; CDR2 reads FQGNSA. The CDR3 has 13 amino acids. In DNA form, the CDR3 reads TGTGCCAGCAGCTTTGACAGGGCCACTGAAGCTTTCTTT. This encodes CASSFDRATEAFF.

The rearrangement links TRBV19 to TRBJ1-2; TRBD1 aligns across 10 bases. Germline assignment: CDR1 LNHDA and CDR2 SQIVND (reference sequence). The V segment lost 3 bases and the J segment 6 bases; nucleotides outside the gene matches: 1. This CDR3 contains 13 residues. CDR3 protein: CASSIGTGDGYTF. The CDR3 region has the DNA TGTGCCAGTAGTATCGGGACAGGGGATGGCTACACCTTC.

The chain couples TRBV6-4 to TRBJ1-1; D ambiguous. The V gene lost 0 bases and the J gene lost 0 bases, with 8 bases spanning the gap. Germline CDR1 and CDR2: MRHNA and SNTAGT. The CDR3 is 15 amino acids. CDR3 coding DNA: TGTGCCAGCAGTGACTCGACTGTCATGAACACTGAAGCTTTCTTT. Protein sequence: CASSDSTVMNTEAFF.

The chain employs TRBV29-1 and TRBJ2-5; TRBD2 is a possible D gene (5 bases). With 6 bases removed from V and 5 bases from J, the gap between germline ends came to 16 bases. This CDR3 region has 13 residues. Germline values: CDR1 SQVTM, CDR2 ANQGSEA. CDR3 bases: TGCAGCGTGGGTGGCGGGCCCAGGGAGACCCAGTACTTC. It specifies CSVGGGPRETQYF.

This clone was picked up one time. The chain carries TRBV6-5 and TRBJ1-5; D remains ambiguous. The CDR3 has 13 residues. V dropped 6 bases and J dropped 5 bases, with 11 bases sitting between them. Germline assignment: CDR1 MNHEY and CDR2 SVGAGI. CDR3 in DNA: TGTGCCAGCAGCCGAGCCCCTGATCAGCCCCAGCATTTT. Translated: CASSRAPDQPQHF.

The J gene is TRBJ2-2, the V gene TRBV9, with 10 bases identical to TRBD1. Germline V gene lookup returns CDR1 SGDLS and CDR2 YYNGEE. CDR3 size: 15 residues. V lost 4 bases and J lost 4; bases outside the gene matches: 4. CDR3 nucleotides: TGTGCCAGCAGCTTACGGACAGGGGGCACCGGGGAGCTGTTTTTT. Residues: CASSLRTGGTGELFF.

The gene calls are TRBV28 and TRBJ2-1; possibly TRBD2 for D (5 bases). In germline, CDR1 is MDHEN, CDR2 SYDVKM. The CDR3 sequence is 14 residues long. V lost 4 bases to trimming and J lost 5 bases, with 12 bases between them. For the CDR3, the DNA is TGTGCCAGCAGTTCCGGGAATAGAGACAATGAGCAGTTCTTC. Its translation is CASSSGNRDNEQFF.

This rearrangement joins TRBV5-1 to TRBJ2-7; possibly TRBD1 for D (6 bases). V shed 4 bases and J shed 2 bases, with 13 bases lying between them. Germline V gene data show CDR1 as SGHRS and CDR2 as YFSETQ. CDR3 length: 14 amino acids. The CDR3 region has the DNA TGCGCCAGCAGCGGACCCAGGGGAGCCTACGAGCAGTACTTC. Translated: CASSGPRGAYEQYF.

The V gene is TRBV20-1, the J gene TRBJ2-7; 10 bases line up with TRBD2. CDR3 length equals 14 residues. V lost 3 bases to trimming and J lost 6 bases; unmatched junction nucleotides: 8. CDR1 and CDR2 (germline): DFQATT, SNEGSKA (reference sequence). As DNA, the CDR3 is TGCAGTGCTAGTGCGTTCCTAGCGGGAGCCGAGCAGTACTTC. Its protein product is CSASAFLAGAEQYF.

This chain links TRBV5-8 with TRBJ2-7; D may be TRBD2 (5 bases). The germline V gene has CDR1 SGHTS and CDR2 YDEGEE. The CDR3 contains 13 residues. V was cut by 3 bases and J by 2 bases, with 9 bases left in between. The CDR3 DNA reads TGTGCCAGCAGCTATGGAGGAGCCTACGAGCAGTACTTC. This translates into CASSYGGAYEQYF.

The chain recombines TRBV28 with TRBJ1-1, with TRBD1 as a possible D gene (6 bases). The CDR3 is 12 residues long. Trimming left V 6 bases short and J 4 bases short, with 9 bases between. Looked up from germline, CDR1 is MDHEN and CDR2 is SYDVKM. CDR3 amino acids: CASSNRVTEAFF. The CDR3 DNA reads TGTGCCAGCAGCAACAGGGTCACTGAAGCTTTCTTT.

This clone was seen once. This sequence joins TRBV18 and TRBJ2-5; D not resolved. The CDR3 has 13 amino acids. Germline V gene data show CDR1 as KGHSH and CDR2 as LQKENI. V lost 2 bases and J 0 bases, leaving 4 bases between the germline ends. The CDR3 nucleotides are TGTGCCAGCTCACCAGAGTACCAAGAGACCCAGTACTTC. It specifies CASSPEYQETQYF.

V is TRBV20-1 and J is TRBJ2-1, with 12 positions matching TRBD2. Germline V gene data show CDR1 as DFQATT and CDR2 as SNEGSKA (reference sequence). V lost 5 bases and J lost 4; bases outside the gene matches: 3. CDR3 size: 14 residues. The DNA for the CDR3 is TGCAGTGCTCGTGGACTAGCGGGGTACAATGAGCAGTTCTTC. The encoded protein is CSARGLAGYNEQFF.

The V gene is TRBV9, the J gene TRBJ2-3, with 8 bases fitting TRBD2. The V gene's germline CDR1 is SGDLS and CDR2 YYNGEE. This CDR3 region has 17 residues. The trim removed 0 bases at V and 8 bases at J, leaving 14 bases unmatched. CDR3 loop: CASSVEGRIAGFVTQYF. CDR3 nucleotide sequence: TGTGCCAGCAGCGTAGAGGGTCGGATAGCGGGATTCGTTACGCAGTATTTT.

The V gene is TRBV27, the J gene TRBJ2-2; D possibly corresponds to TRBD2 (5 bases). This CDR3 contains 13 residues. Per the germline V gene, CDR1 is MNHEY and CDR2 is SMNVEV (reference sequence). With 3 bases removed from V and 6 bases from J, the gap between germline ends came to 8 bases. Written as DNA, the CDR3 is TGTGCCAGCAGTTTGAGGGCGGCCGGGGAGCTGTTTTTT. It translates to CASSLRAAGELFF.

J is TRBJ1-1 and V is TRBV5-1, with a weak D call TRBD1 (5 bases). CDR3 length: 14 residues. Germline lookup yields CDR1 SGHRS and CDR2 YFSETQ. V was clipped by 4 bases and J by 5 bases, with 15 bases between them. This CDR3 is CASSAGTGGTEAFF. The CDR3 nucleotides are TGCGCCAGCAGCGCGGGGACGGGAGGGACTGAAGCTTTCTTT.

The rearrangement links TRBV28 to TRBJ1-3; D is unresolved. The V and J ends lost 5 bases and 0 bases respectively, with 11 bases between them. Germline CDR1 is MDHEN and CDR2 is SYDVKM. The CDR3 extends over 15 amino acids. This chain's CDR3 is CASSPGSSSGNTIYF. The DNA for the CDR3 is TGTGCCAGCAGTCCCGGTTCGAGCTCTGGAAACACCATATATTTT.